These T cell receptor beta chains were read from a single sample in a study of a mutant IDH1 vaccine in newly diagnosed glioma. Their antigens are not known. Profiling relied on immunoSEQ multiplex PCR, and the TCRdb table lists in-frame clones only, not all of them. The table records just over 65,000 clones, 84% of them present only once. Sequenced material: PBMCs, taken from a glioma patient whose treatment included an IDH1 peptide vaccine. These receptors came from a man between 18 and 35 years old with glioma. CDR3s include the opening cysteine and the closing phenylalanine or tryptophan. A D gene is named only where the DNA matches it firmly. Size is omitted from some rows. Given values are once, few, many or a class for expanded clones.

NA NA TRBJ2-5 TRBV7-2 TGTGCCAGCAGCTTTAGGGGGGGTCTGTGGGAGACCCAGTACTTC CASSFRGGLWETQYF
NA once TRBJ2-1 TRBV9 TGTGCCAGCAGCGTTGGACCCAACGGCCGCAATGAGCAGTTCTTC CASSVGPNGRNEQFF
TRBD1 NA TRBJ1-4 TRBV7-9 TGTGCCAGCAGCTTAGCCCGACAGGGGGAAAAACTGTTTTTT CASSLARQGEKLFF
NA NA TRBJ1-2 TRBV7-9 TGTGCCAGTCGCCCGGACAGTAACTACTATGGCTACACCTTC CASRPDSNYYGYTF
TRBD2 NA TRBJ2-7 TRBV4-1 TGCGCCAGCAGCCAAGATGTTGGGACTAGGGCCTACGAGCAGTACTTC CASSQDVGTRAYEQYF
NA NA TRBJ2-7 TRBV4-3 TGCGCCAGCAGCCAAAACGCTTTGGGTCCCTACGAGCAGTACTTC CASSQNALGPYEQYF
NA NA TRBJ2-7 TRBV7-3 TGTGCCAGCAGCTTAAACCCCTTCTACGAGCAGTACTTC CASSLNPFYEQYF
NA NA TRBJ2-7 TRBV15 TGTGCCACCAGTACCGGACGGAGCTACGAGCAGTACTTC CATSTGRSYEQYF
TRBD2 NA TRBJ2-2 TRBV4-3 TGCGCCAGCAGCCAACACGGGGGGACCTCCTCAAGGGGGGAGCTGTTTTTT CASSQHGGTSSRGELFF
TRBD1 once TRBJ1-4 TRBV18 TGTGCCAGCTCACCACAAAGGGGGCCCAATGAAAAACTGTTTTTT CASSPQRGPNEKLFF